The 5 T cell receptor beta chains presented below share a single source sample, sequenced in a study of molecular identifiers for immune sequencing clone quantification. TCRdb ran MiXCR on the PCR reads and lists one entry per CDR3 protein. Of thousands of distinct CDR3 sequences in the sample, about an eighth were seen once. Sequenced: naive CD8+ T cells from blood, with Jurkat cell RNA spiked in. Specified subset: FACS-sorted CD8+CD4-CCR7+CD45RA+ naive T cells. These receptors originate from a human donor in good health. Some libraries in this study had Jurkat cell RNA spiked in.

The chain combines TRBV29-1 with TRBJ2-7, with a tentative D call TRBD2 (6 bases). The CDR3 covers 13 residues. Germline CDR1 reads SQVTM; CDR2 reads ANQGSEA. The ends were cut back, 6 bases at V and 3 bases at J, with 15 bases in the middle. The chain's CDR3 is CSVPGTGSYEQYF. CDR3 bases: TGCAGCGTGCCCGGGACTGGGAGCTACGAGCAGTACTTC.

This clonotype showed up many times. V gene TRBV12-3 or TRBV12-4 combines with J gene TRBJ2-7; 8 positions agree with TRBD2. V shed 3 bases, J shed 2 bases, and the junction held 6 bases outside the gene matches. The CDR3 totals 15 residues. CDR3 protein: CASSFRSTSAYEQYF. Here the CDR3 DNA reads TGTGCCAGCAGTTTTAGGTCGACTAGCGCCTACGAGCAGTACTTC.

The chain links TRBV18 to TRBJ1-2; D possibly corresponds to TRBD1 (6 bases). The germline gives CDR1 KGHSH, CDR2 LQKENI. Trimming took off 6 bases at V and 6 bases at J, with 11 bases between the two ends. The CDR3 has 12 residues. Here the CDR3 DNA reads TGTGCCAGCTCGCGGACAGCGGATGGCTACACCTTC. As protein: CASSRTADGYTF.

In this sample, this clonotype is medium-sized. The chain employs TRBV5-6 and TRBJ2-7, with 7 positions matching TRBD1. V lost 4 bases to trimming and J lost 3 bases; unmatched junction nucleotides: 4. CDR1 and CDR2 from the germline V gene are SGHDT and YYEEEE. The CDR3 has 13 amino acids. Here the CDR3 DNA reads TGTGCCAGCAGCCCGGGACAGAGCTACGAGCAGTACTTC. Amino acid sequence: CASSPGQSYEQYF. Based on the CDR3 plus reference TRBV5-6 and TRBJ2-7, the full variable domain is DAGVTQSPTHLIKTRGQQVTLRCSPKSGHDTVSWYQQALGQGPQFIFQYYEEEERQRGNFPDRFSGHQFPNYSSELNVNALLLGDSALYLCASSPGQSYEQYFGPGTRLTVT.

This clonotype is medium-sized in the sample. The V and J genes are TRBV9 and TRBJ2-5; 10 bases align to TRBD2. The CDR3 is 15 residues long. CDR1 SGDLS and CDR2 YYNGEE come from the germline V gene. J gave up 3 bases and V 0 bases, and 2 bases lay outside the gene matches. The CDR3 coding sequence is TGTGCCAGCAGCGTAGTTGGACTAGCGGAAGAGACCCAGTACTTC. Residues: CASSVVGLAEETQYF. The entire variable domain, with the rest obtained from reference TRBV9 and TRBJ2-5, is as follows: DSGVTQTPKHLITATGQRVTLRCSPRSGDLSVYWYQQSLDQGLQFLIQYYNGEERAKGNILERFSAQQFPDLHSELNLSSLELGDSALYFCASSVVGLAEETQYFGPGTRLLVL.